A single sample gave rise to the 8 T cell receptor beta chains below, sequenced in a study of siplizumab effects on memory and regulatory T cells. The protocol was immunoSEQ multiplex PCR, while the TCRdb copy is restricted to in-frame clones and leaves out a portion. The sample consists of roughly 100,000 clones, 80% to 95% of them appearing once. Sequences were obtained from CD4+ T cells sorted from blood. Every receptor here comes from a human donor in good health.

J is TRBJ2-1 and V is TRBV11-2; 13 bases align to TRBD2. This CDR3 comprises 18 residues. The V gene end was trimmed by 5 bases and the J gene end by 9 bases; junction bases not matched to a gene: 16. Germline V gene data show CDR1 as SGHAT and CDR2 as FQNNGV. The CDR3 reads CASSPAPRTSGSKGEQFF. CDR3 in DNA: TGTGCCAGCAGCCCCGCCCCACGGACTAGCGGGAGTAAGGGTGAGCAGTTCTTC. Full variable domain (outside the CDR3, taken from reference TRBV11-2 and TRBJ2-1): EAGVAQSPRYKIIEKRQSVAFWCNPISGHATLYWYQQILGQGPKLLIQFQNNGVVDDSQLPKDRFSAERLKGVDSTLKIQPAKLEDSAVYLCASSPAPRTSGSKGEQFFGPGTRLTVL.

The V and J genes are TRBV15 and TRBJ2-5, with 7 bases aligning to TRBD1. The J call is doubtful: the DNA matches TRBJ2-7 better. This CDR3 region has 16 residues. Germline CDR1 reads LNHNV; CDR2 reads YYDKDF (reference sequence). Here the CDR3 DNA reads TGTGCCACCAGCAGAGGAATGAACAGGGGCGCCTACGAGCAGTACTTC. Translating gives CATSRGMNRGAYEQYF.

The chain is built from TRBV7-9 and TRBJ2-1; weak D call: TRBD1 (6 bases). Germline V gene lookup returns CDR1 SEHNR and CDR2 FQNEAQ (reference sequence). The CDR3 contains 16 residues. Trimming pared 5 bases from V and 10 bases from J, leaving 24 bases between. Here the CDR3 DNA reads TGTGCCAGCAGCATCCCCACGGCAGGGGATTTTGGGGAGCAGTTCTTC. Translation: CASSIPTAGDFGEQFF.

V is TRBV29-1 and J is TRBJ2-5, with unresolved D. Germline assignment: CDR1 SQVTM and CDR2 ANQGSEA. The CDR3 spans 13 residues. Trimming took off 7 bases at V and 1 base at J, with 13 bases between the two ends. In DNA, the CDR3 is TGCAGCGCCGAGAGGACCAGCCAAGAGACCCAGTACTTC. Residues: CSAERTSQETQYF.

The V call is TRBV28, the J call TRBJ1-1; D may be TRBD1 (6 bases). V was cut by 3 bases and J by 4 bases, with 15 bases left in between. Per the germline V gene, CDR1 is MDHEN and CDR2 is SYDVKM. This CDR3 is built from 15 residues. CDR3 bases: TGTGCCAGCAGTTTCCCGGGGGGGGCTGTCACTGAAGCTTTCTTT. Encoded protein: CASSFPGGAVTEAFF.

This clone was counted once. This chain connects TRBV25-1 to TRBJ2-7; TRBD2 agrees at 7 bases. The CDR3 contains 13 residues. The V segment lost 6 bases and the J segment 1 base; nucleotides outside the gene matches: 3. Germline-derived CDR1 and CDR2 are MGHDK and SYGVNS. CDR3 DNA sequence: TGTGCCAGCAGGGAGGGAGGGTCCTACGAGCAGTACTTC. It codes for CASREGGSYEQYF.

The gene calls are TRBV28 and TRBJ2-5; no definite D call. Germline V CDR1 and CDR2: MDHEN, SYDVKM. V was trimmed by 5 bases and J by 5 bases, leaving 6 bases between them. This CDR3 region has 11 residues. The CDR3 region is CASSGLETQYF. CDR3 in DNA: TGTGCCAGCAGTGGCTTGGAGACCCAGTACTTC.

This chain links TRBV5-4 with TRBJ1-4; D is perhaps TRBD1 (6 bases). This CDR3 region has 14 residues. V lost 4 bases and J 6 bases, leaving 13 bases between the germline ends. CDR1 SGHNT and CDR2 YYREEE come from the germline V gene (reference sequence). The DNA of the CDR3 is TGTGCCAGCAGCCTCGACAGGACTGATGAAAAACTGTTTTTT. Protein product: CASSLDRTDEKLFF.